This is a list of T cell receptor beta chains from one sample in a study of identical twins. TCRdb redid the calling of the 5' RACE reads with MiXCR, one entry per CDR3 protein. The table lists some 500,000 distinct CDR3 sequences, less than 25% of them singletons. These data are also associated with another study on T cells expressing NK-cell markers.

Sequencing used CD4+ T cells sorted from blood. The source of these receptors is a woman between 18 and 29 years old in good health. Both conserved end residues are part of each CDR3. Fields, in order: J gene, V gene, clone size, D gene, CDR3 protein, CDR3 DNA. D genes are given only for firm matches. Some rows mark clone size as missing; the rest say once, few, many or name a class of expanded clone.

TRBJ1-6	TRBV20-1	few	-	CSASSSYNSPLHF	TGCAGTGCCTCCAGCTCCTATAATTCACCCCTCCACTTT
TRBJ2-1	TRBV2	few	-	CASSDRSSDNEQFF	TGTGCCAGCAGTGACAGGTCAAGTGACAATGAGCAGTTCTTC
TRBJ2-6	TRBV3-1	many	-	CASRASGANVLTF	TGTGCCAGCCGAGCCTCTGGGGCCAACGTCCTGACTTTC
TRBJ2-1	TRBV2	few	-	CASRGPSHNYNEQFF	TGTGCCAGCCGAGGACCTAGTCATAATTACAATGAGCAGTTCTTC
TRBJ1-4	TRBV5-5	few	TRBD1	CASGDSPLGLFF	TGTGCCAGCGGGGACAGCCCACTGGGTCTGTTTTTT
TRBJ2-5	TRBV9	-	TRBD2	CASSVRGLAGQETQYF	TGTGCCAGCAGCGTAAGGGGACTAGCGGGTCAAGAGACCCAGTACTTC
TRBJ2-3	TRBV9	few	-	CASSVGGNDDTQYF	TGTGCCAGCAGCGTAGGGGGAAATGACGATACGCAGTATTTT
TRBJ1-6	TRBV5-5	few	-	CASSRGGNAPNSPLHF	TGTGCCAGCAGCCGTGGAGGGAATGCCCCTAATTCACCCCTCCACTTT
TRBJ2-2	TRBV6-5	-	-	CASSYSGLGADTGELFF	TGTGCCAGCAGTTACTCAGGGTTGGGGGCTGACACCGGGGAGCTGTTTTTT
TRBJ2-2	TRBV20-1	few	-	CSASDGRTTGELFF	TGCAGTGCAAGCGATGGCCGAACCACCGGGGAGCTGTTTTTT
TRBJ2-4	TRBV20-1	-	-	CSPRGSGNIQYF	TGCAGTCCTCGGGGGAGTGGAAACATTCAGTACTTC
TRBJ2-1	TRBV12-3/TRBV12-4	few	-	CASSPPVRYNEQFF	TGTGCCAGCAGTCCCCCGGTCCGGTACAATGAGCAGTTCTTC
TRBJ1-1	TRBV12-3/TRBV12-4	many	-	CASSSSANTEAFF	TGTGCCAGCAGTTCATCAGCGAACACTGAAGCTTTCTTT
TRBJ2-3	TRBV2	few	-	CASTPDQYPRDTQYF	TGTGCCAGCACCCCGGATCAGTACCCTAGGGATACGCAGTATTTT
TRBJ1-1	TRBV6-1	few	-	CASTPNRANTEAFF	TGTGCCAGCACTCCAAACAGGGCGAACACTGAAGCTTTCTTT
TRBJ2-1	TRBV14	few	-	CASSSTTFSYNEQFF	TGTGCCAGCAGTTCCACTACGTTCTCCTACAATGAGCAGTTCTTC
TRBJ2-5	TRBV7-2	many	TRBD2	CASSLGPTSGSRETQYF	TGTGCCAGCAGCTTAGGGCCCACTAGCGGGAGTCGAGAGACCCAGTACTTC
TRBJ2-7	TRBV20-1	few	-	CSARGPREQYF	TGCAGTGCTAGGGGTCCTCGCGAGCAGTACTTC
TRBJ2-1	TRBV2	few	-	CASSEGSGAYNEQFF	TGTGCCAGCAGTGAGGGTAGCGGCGCCTACAATGAGCAGTTCTTC
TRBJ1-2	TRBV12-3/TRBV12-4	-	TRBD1	CASRGQGGIYGYTF	TGTGCCAGCAGGGGACAGGGGGGGATCTATGGCTACACCTTC
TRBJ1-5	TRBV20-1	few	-	CSARMESNQPQHF	TGCAGTGCTAGAATGGAGAGCAATCAGCCCCAGCATTTT
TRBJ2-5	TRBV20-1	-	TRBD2	CSAVTSGWYQETQYF	TGCAGTGCGGTAACTAGCGGATGGTACCAAGAGACCCAGTACTTC
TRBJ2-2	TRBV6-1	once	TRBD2	CASSRAGGRAGELFF	TGTGCCAGCAGTCGTGCTGGCGGGAGAGCCGGGGAGCTGTTTTTT
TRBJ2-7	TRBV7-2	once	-	CASSSPREWFYEQYF	TGTGCCAGCAGCTCTCCGCGGGAATGGTTCTACGAGCAGTACTTC
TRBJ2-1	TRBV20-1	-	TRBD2	CSARALAGVDEQFF	TGCAGTGCTAGAGCACTAGCGGGAGTGGATGAGCAGTTCTTC